What follows are 10 T cell receptor delta chains derived from one specimen sequenced in a study of human gamma delta and Vdelta1 T cells. TCRdb re-called the PCR reads using CATT. The table includes fewer than 1,000 delta-chain clones, roughly 17% detected once. Sequencing was carried out using Vdelta1 gamma-delta T cells from blood. Source of these receptors: a human donor in good health.

On this clone: A much larger clone differs from this one at a single base, so this may be a read error. The same CDR3 also results from other DNA sequences found in this sample. The chain has TRDV1 and TRDJ1; 9 bases match TRDD3. Looked up from germline, CDR1 is TSWWSYY and CDR2 is QGS. This CDR3 is 29 amino acids long. The CDR3 bases are TGTGCTCTTGGAGAACCTCAGGCCTTCTCCATATTACCGTATTCGGGGGATACTCACCGTCGATGGAACACCGATAAACTCATCTTT. This sequence encodes CALGEPQAFSILPYSGDTHRRWNTDKLIF.

This clone is termed large (0.1 to 1%). The sample carries other DNA sequences with the same CDR3. The J gene is TRDJ1, the V gene TRDV1; 9 bases are a match to TRDD3. J was trimmed by 0 bases and V by 1 base; bases with no gene match: 42. This CDR3 has 29 residues. The germline V gene encodes CDR1 TSWWSYY and CDR2 QGS. Here the CDR3 DNA reads TGTGCTCTTGGGGAACCTCAGGCCTTCTCCATATTACCGTATTCGGGGGATACTCACCGTCGATGGAACACCGATAAACTCATCTTT. It is translated as CALGEPQAFSILPYSGDTHRRWNTDKLIF.

This clone ranks as medium-sized. The V gene is TRDV1, the J gene TRDJ2, with 7 bases aligning to TRDD3. V was clipped by 0 bases and J by 2 bases; unmatched bases: 27. Germline-derived CDR1 and CDR2 are TSWWSYY and QGS. The CDR3 has 24 amino acids. The CDR3: CALGELPVALSLLGPWPLTAQLFF. The CDR3 nucleotides are TGTGCTCTTGGGGAACTCCCAGTAGCCCTATCGTTACTGGGGCCCTGGCCATTGACAGCACAACTCTTCTTT.

The chain employs TRDV1 and TRDJ3; 11 bases are shared with TRDD3. Germline CDR1 is TSWWSYY and CDR2 is QGS. The CDR3 totals 23 residues. The trim removed 4 bases at V and 0 bases at J, leaving 17 bases unmatched. Here the CDR3 reads CALGGPSESWGILLSWDTRQMFF. CDR3 DNA sequence: TGTGCTCTTGGGGGTCCTAGTGAAAGCTGGGGGATACTGCTCTCCTGGGACACCCGACAGATGTTTTTC.

This clone is categorized as medium-sized (0.01 to 0.1%). The V and J genes are TRDV1 and TRDJ1, with D maybe TRDD3 (6 bases). The V end was cut by 0 bases, the J end by 0 bases, with 35 bases between. The germline V gene has CDR1 TSWWSYY and CDR2 QGS. The CDR3 has 24 amino acids. CDR3 region: CALGELGGGRPSFLLGTYTDKLIF. The CDR3 nucleotides read TGTGCTCTTGGGGAACTAGGAGGGGGACGTCCGTCATTTCTTCTGGGGACGTACACCGATAAACTCATCTTT.

The chain couples TRDV1 to TRDJ1; D gene ambiguous. CDR3 length equals 15 residues. The V end was cut by 4 bases, the J end by 6 bases, with 18 bases between. Per germline, CDR1 TSWWSYY and CDR2 QGS. The CDR3 is CALGAPPQGEHKLIF. DNA for the CDR3: TGTGCTCTTGGGGCACCCCCCCAAGGAGAGCATAAACTCATCTTT.

This clone was counted only a few times. A far larger clone is a single base away, which makes a read error likely. This CDR3 is also generated by other DNA sequences in the sample. This chain connects TRDV1 to TRDJ1, with TRDD3 identical over 9 bases. Looked up from germline, CDR1 is TSWWSYY and CDR2 is QGS. J was trimmed by 6 bases and V by 0 bases; bases with no gene match: 29. There are 23 residues in the CDR3. This CDR3 reads CALGELSDPIWQVKSWGINKLIF. CDR3 DNA: TGTGCTCTTGGGGAACTAAGCGACCCAATTTGGCAGGTAAAATCGTGGGGGATAAATAAACTCATCTTT.

This clone has just one count. The V call is TRDV1, the J call TRDJ1; 13 nucleotides align to TRDD3. This CDR3 is built from 27 residues. V dropped 2 bases and J dropped 2; count of bases not matched to a gene: 35. Germline CDR1 reads TSWWSYY; CDR2 reads QGS. The CDR3 sequence: CALGEWEGPAYWGIRGSIHAPTDKLIF. The DNA of the CDR3 is TGTGCTCTTGGGGAATGGGAGGGTCCCGCATACTGGGGGATACGCGGGTCCATCCACGCGCCTACCGATAAACTCATCTTT.

In its sample, this clone ranks as medium-sized. The gene calls are TRDV1 and TRDJ2; no definite D call. The CDR3 contains 19 residues. Trimming took 1 base from V and 6 from J, leaving 24 bases between them. The germline V gene encodes CDR1 TSWWSYY and CDR2 QGS. CDR3 residues: CALGEPPPKYVQESAQLFF. The DNA for the CDR3 is TGTGCTCTTGGGGAACCGCCCCCCAAGTACGTTCAGGAGTCAGCACAACTCTTCTTT.

V usage is TRDV1 and J usage is TRDJ1; 8 bases are shared with TRDD3. Germline loops: CDR1 TSWWSYY, CDR2 QGS. With 4 bases clipped from V and 0 bases from J, the junction kept 28 bases outside the gene matches. CDR3 length: 23 residues. CDR3: CALGAPLFPPDLLLGVYTDKLIF. CDR3 sequence (DNA): TGTGCTCTTGGGGCACCTCTTTTTCCTCCCGACCTTCTACTGGGGGTCTACACCGATAAACTCATCTTT.